These T cell receptor beta chains were read from a single sample in a study of blood T cell repertoires in COVID-19. The repertoire was sequenced with immunoSEQ multiplex PCR; TCRdb's copy has only in-frame clones and lacks some. The sample lists about 260,000 clones, around nine tenths occurring once. Sequenced input: peripheral blood. The receptor source for this set is a woman aged 55 to 70 with COVID-19, enrolled during active disease. Each CDR3 is given with its conserved first and last residue. The order of the fields is V gene, clone size, J gene, D gene, CDR3 protein, CDR3 DNA. A D gene is named only where the DNA matches it firmly. Clone size, where shown, is once, few, many, or a class for clones that have expanded.

TRBV28	once	TRBJ1-1	.	CASRPWGERTEAFF	TGTGCCAGCAGGCCCTGGGGGGAACGCACTGAAGCTTTCTTT
TRBV7-2	.	TRBJ1-4	.	CASSLALGFANEKLFF	TGTGCCAGCAGCTTAGCGCTCGGGTTTGCTAATGAAAAACTGTTTTTT
TRBV28	.	TRBJ1-1	.	CASSFDRNTEAFF	TGTGCCAGCAGTTTTGACAGGAACACTGAAGCTTTCTTT
TRBV30	.	TRBJ1-2	TRBD1	CAWMRQGAGYTF	TGTGCCTGGATGAGACAGGGAGCTGGCTACACCTTC
TRBV6-4	.	TRBJ2-1	TRBD2	CASSDLGGNEQFF	TGTGCCAGCAGTGACCTCGGGGGGAATGAGCAGTTCTTC
TRBV7-7	.	TRBJ2-5	.	CASSLSGLQETQYF	TGTGCCAGCAGCTTATCTGGACTGCAAGAGACCCAGTACTTC
TRBV5-4	.	TRBJ2-2	TRBD1	CASSLPGQVNTGELFF	TGTGCCAGCAGCCTGCCGGGACAGGTGAACACCGGGGAGCTGTTTTTT
TRBV10-3	.	TRBJ1-1	.	CAISESGHKAFF	TGTGCCATCAGTGAGTCGGGGCACAAAGCTTTCTTT
TRBV7-6	once	TRBJ2-7	TRBD1	CASSPGGYEQYF	TGTGCCAGCAGCCCAGGGGGCTACGAGCAGTACTTC
TRBV13	.	TRBJ2-1	TRBD2	CASSPGGRGYNEQFF	TGTGCCAGCAGCCCGGGCGGGAGGGGTTACAATGAGCAGTTCTTC
TRBV19	.	TRBJ2-2	TRBD2	CASSIAGGAVQLFF	TGTGCCAGTAGTATAGCCGGGGGGGCCGTCCAGCTGTTTTTT
TRBV19	.	TRBJ1-5	TRBD1	CATQAGQGNNQPQHF	TGTGCCACCCAAGCGGGACAGGGGAACAATCAGCCCCAGCATTTT
TRBV29-1	few	TRBJ2-7	TRBD1	CSVGQGNYEQYF	TGCAGCGTGGGACAGGGGAACTACGAGCAGTACTTC
TRBV2	.	TRBJ1-2	TRBD1	CASSVTGNGYTF	TGTGCCAGCAGTGTGACAGGGAATGGCTACACCTTC
TRBV3-1/TRBV3-2	.	TRBJ2-3	TRBD2	CASSQAGGSTDTQYF	TGTGCCAGCAGCCAAGCGGGAGGGAGCACAGATACGCAGTATTTT
TRBV28	few	TRBJ1-5	.	CASSVQIQPQHF	TGTGCCAGCAGCGTACAGATCCAGCCCCAGCATTTT
TRBV25-1	.	TRBJ2-3	TRBD2	CASSEPGWEGNTQYF	TGTGCCAGCAGTGAACCGGGCTGGGAGGGGAATACGCAGTATTTT
TRBV30	once	TRBJ1-6	.	CAWRAAGTSPLHF	TGTGCCTGGAGGGCGGCGGGGACTTCACCCCTCCACTTT
TRBV5-4	once	TRBJ2-1	TRBD2	CASSRGGSTYNEQFF	TGTGCCAGCAGCCGGGGCGGGAGTACCTACAATGAGCAGTTCTTC
TRBV15	.	TRBJ2-6	TRBD1	CATSTPRGQGAGANVLTF	TGTGCCACCAGCACCCCACGTGGACAGGGGGCTGGGGCCAACGTCCTGACTTTC
TRBV9	.	TRBJ2-5	TRBD2	CASSGGLAGSETQYF	TGTGCCAGCAGCGGGGGACTAGCGGGGTCAGAGACCCAGTACTTC
TRBV24-1	.	TRBJ2-7	.	CATSEAGTYEQYF	TGTGCCACCAGTGAGGCGGGAACGTACGAGCAGTACTTC
TRBV4-1	few	TRBJ1-5	.	CASSQDLESDDYSNQPQHF	TGCGCCAGCAGCCAAGACCTAGAGAGCGATGATTATAGCAATCAGCCCCAGCATTTT
TRBV5-4	few	TRBJ2-5	TRBD1	CASSSGQTQETQYF	TGTGCCAGCAGCTCGGGACAGACCCAAGAGACCCAGTACTTC
TRBV18	.	TRBJ1-4	.	CASSPQKGNEKLFF	TGTGCCAGCTCACCACAGAAGGGGAACGAAAAACTGTTTTTT
TRBV28	.	TRBJ2-3	TRBD2	CASSWLWAGESDTQYF	TGTGCCAGCAGCTGGTTGTGGGCGGGAGAGTCAGATACGCAGTATTTT
TRBV19	.	TRBJ2-6	TRBD1	CASSIERQGALNGANVLTF	TGTGCCAGTAGTATAGAGCGCCAGGGGGCGCTTAATGGGGCCAACGTCCTGACTTTC
TRBV3-1/TRBV3-2	.	TRBJ2-1	.	CASRLQGGSYNEQFF	TGTGCCAGCAGGCTACAGGGTGGGTCCTACAATGAGCAGTTCTTC
TRBV2	.	TRBJ2-7	.	CASSEARGASEQYF	TGTGCCAGCAGTGAGGCCAGGGGGGCATCCGAGCAGTACTTC
TRBV6-5	.	TRBJ2-7	.	CASSYSYGTLYEQYF	TGTGCCAGCAGTTACTCCTACGGGACACTCTACGAGCAGTACTTC
TRBV4-1	.	TRBJ2-4	.	CASSHLSSRGNIQYF	TGCGCCAGCAGCCACCTTAGTAGTAGGGGGAACATTCAGTACTTC
TRBV11-2	few	TRBJ2-2	.	CASSLDRVGTGELFF	TGTGCCAGCAGCTTAGACAGGGTCGGGACCGGGGAGCTGTTTTTT
TRBV4-3	.	TRBJ2-1	.	CASSQEAGRDYNEQFF	TGCGCCAGCAGCCAAGAGGCGGGACGGGACTACAATGAGCAGTTCTTC
TRBV5-1	.	TRBJ1-2	TRBD1	CASSFSSGTGVRGYTF	TGCGCCAGCAGCTTTTCCTCCGGGACAGGGGTTCGAGGCTACACCTTC
TRBV18	.	TRBJ2-7	.	CASSPAGREQYF	TGTGCCAGCTCACCGGCAGGGCGCGAGCAGTACTTC
TRBV28	.	TRBJ2-3	.	CASSLGAGFTDTQYF	TGTGCCAGCAGTTTAGGTGCGGGGTTCACAGATACGCAGTATTTT
TRBV3-1/TRBV3-2	.	TRBJ1-4	.	CASSQAGGNSEKLFF	TGTGCCAGCAGCCAGGCCGGGGGTAATAGTGAAAAACTGTTTTTT
TRBV12-5	.	TRBJ1-2	.	CASGSHREYTF	TGTGCTAGTGGTTCCCACCGGGAGTACACCTTC
TRBV24-1	.	TRBJ2-3	.	CATSDRPGSGETDTQYF	TGTGCCACCAGTGACCGCCCTGGTAGCGGAGAGACAGATACGCAGTATTTT
TRBV6-5	.	TRBJ1-5	TRBD1	CASSRQGPGPQHF	TGTGCCAGCAGTCGACAGGGTCCGGGGCCCCAGCATTTT
TRBV27	.	TRBJ2-1	TRBD2	CASRGTRRGNEQFF	TGTGCCAGCAGGGGGACTAGGAGAGGGAATGAGCAGTTCTTC
TRBV28	.	TRBJ1-5	.	CASSRPTRRQPQHF	TGTGCCAGCAGTCGACCCACGCGGCGTCAGCCCCAGCATTTT
TRBV28	.	TRBJ1-4	TRBD1	CASSSDRGPANEKLFF	TGTGCCAGCAGTTCGGACAGGGGGCCGGCTAATGAAAAACTGTTTTTT
TRBV21-1	.	TRBJ2-6	.	CASSKARQGRSGANVLTF	TGTGCCAGCAGCAAAGCGCGACAGGGGCGCTCTGGGGCCAACGTCCTGACTTTC
TRBV15	.	TRBJ2-1	TRBD2	CATSRDNRGLGGEQFF	TGTGCCACCAGCAGAGATAACCGCGGACTAGGCGGGGAGCAGTTCTTC
TRBV2	.	TRBJ2-3	.	CASRDYDTDTQYF	TGTGCCAGCAGGGACTACGACACAGATACGCAGTATTTT
TRBV27	.	TRBJ2-1	TRBD2	CATPGLAMSSYNEQFF	TGTGCCACGCCGGGACTAGCGATGAGCTCCTACAATGAGCAGTTCTTC
TRBV7-8	.	TRBJ1-5	TRBD1	CASSLVVPGQGFQPQHF	TGTGCCAGCAGCTTAGTCGTCCCGGGACAGGGGTTTCAGCCCCAGCATTTT
TRBV7-6	.	TRBJ2-3	.	CASSLSRGDTQYF	TGTGCCAGCAGCTTAAGTAGGGGGGATACGCAGTATTTT
TRBV6-5	once	TRBJ2-1	TRBD1	CASSYATGPNEQFF	TGTGCCAGCAGTTACGCGACAGGGCCCAATGAGCAGTTCTTC
TRBV5-1	.	TRBJ2-2	TRBD2	CASSLLAGGAGELFF	TGCGCCAGCAGCTTACTAGCGGGGGGCGCCGGGGAGCTGTTTTTT
TRBV5-1	.	TRBJ2-2	TRBD1	CASSLGDRLQERELFF	TGCGCCAGCAGCTTGGGGGACAGATTGCAGGAAAGGGAGCTGTTTTTT
TRBV11-3	.	TRBJ2-1	TRBD1	CASSLGLTGGSGHNEQFF	TGTGCCAGCAGCTTAGGGCTGACAGGGGGGAGCGGCCACAATGAGCAGTTCTTC
TRBV6-5	.	TRBJ1-2	.	CASRRNGAANYGYTF	TGTGCCAGCAGGCGGAATGGGGCAGCTAACTATGGCTACACCTTC
TRBV14	once	TRBJ2-7	TRBD1	CASSQQGTGGYEQYF	TGTGCCAGCAGCCAACAAGGGACAGGGGGATACGAGCAGTACTTC
TRBV20-1	.	TRBJ2-2	.	CSASRGGLVGELFF	TGCAGTGCTAGTAGAGGAGGGCTTGTCGGGGAGCTGTTTTTT
TRBV15	.	TRBJ1-3	.	CATSRETGQLLGNTIYF	TGTGCCACCAGCAGAGAGACAGGCCAATTGCTAGGAAACACCATATATTTT
TRBV6-1	.	TRBJ1-4	TRBD1	CASSVGQGATNEKLFF	TGTGCCAGCAGTGTGGGACAGGGGGCGACTAATGAAAAACTGTTTTTT
TRBV18	once	TRBJ1-3	TRBD1	CASSPQQGYSGNTIYF	TGTGCCAGCTCACCCCAACAGGGGTACTCTGGAAACACCATATATTTT